The 28 T cell receptor beta chains below were found in one sample sequenced in a study of cytomegalovirus exposure and HLA in healthy donors. Researchers ran the PCR with 60 Vbeta and 13 Jbeta primers. Profiling relied on immunoSEQ multiplex PCR, and the TCRdb table lists in-frame clones only, not all of them. The table has about 160,000 clones, approximately 88% seen once. What was sequenced was PBMCs. The source of these receptors is a boy aged 2 to 10 in good health and CMV-seronegative.

The chain combines TRBV29-1 with TRBJ1-4; 7 bases agree with TRBD1. The CDR3 is 14 amino acids. V lost 6 bases, J lost 7 bases, and 11 bases stayed unmatched. The germline V gene has CDR1 SQVTM and CDR2 ANQGSEA. The CDR3 is CSVSSGGGGEKLFF. The CDR3 nucleotides read TGCAGCGTATCATCGGGAGGGGGCGGTGAAAAACTGTTTTTT. Using reference TRBV29-1 and TRBJ1-4 for the parts outside the CDR3, the full variable domain is SAVISQKPSRDICQRGTSLTIQCQVDSQVTMMFWYRQQPGQSLTLIATANQGSEATYESGFVIDKFPISRPNLTFSTLTVSNMSPEDSSIYLCSVSSGGGGEKLFFGSGTQLSVL.

This clone was detected only once. The chain is built from TRBV25-1 and TRBJ2-7, with a possible D match to TRBD1 (5 bases). The CDR3 is 14 residues long. V was cut by 1 base and J by 3 bases, with 10 bases left in between. Looked up from germline, CDR1 is MGHDK and CDR2 is SYGVNS. The CDR3 region is CASSESLQGYEQYF. For the CDR3, the DNA is TGTGCCAGCAGTGAATCGCTTCAGGGCTACGAGCAGTACTTC.

This clone was recorded a few times. V and J are TRBV28 and TRBJ2-2; 10 positions match TRBD1. The J segment lost 1 base and the V segment lost 7 bases, leaving 12 bases of the junction unmatched. CDR1 MDHEN and CDR2 SYDVKM come from the germline V gene. The CDR3 extends over 18 amino acids. The CDR3 protein is CASNPGTGAPWNTGELFF. The CDR3 coding sequence is TGTGCCAGCAACCCCGGGACAGGGGCTCCATGGAACACCGGGGAGCTGTTTTTT. The complete variable domain, with remaining parts taken from reference TRBV28 and TRBJ2-2, reads DVKVTQSSRYLVKRTGEKVFLECVQDMDHENMFWYRQDPGLGLRLIYFSYDVKMKEKGDIPEGYSVSREKKERFSLILESASTNQTSMYLCASNPGTGAPWNTGELFFGEGSRLTVL.

This clone was seen once. The CDR3 nucleotides read TGTGCCAGCACCATCAAGGACAGGACCTCTGGAAACACCATATATTTT. As protein: CASTIKDRTSGNTIYF. The V gene is TRBV7-9, the J gene TRBJ1-3; 7 bases are a match to TRBD1. Germline loops: CDR1 SEHNR, CDR2 FQNEAQ (reference sequence). Trimming at V came to 7 bases and at J to 0 bases, leaving 9 bases not matched to a gene. The CDR3 contains 16 residues.

The CDR3 loop is CSASSNYGYTF. The CDR3 DNA sequence: TGCAGTGCTAGCTCTAACTATGGCTACACCTTC. The chain is built from TRBV20-1 and TRBJ1-2, with D uncertain. The CDR3 loop spans 11 amino acids. The V end was cut by 3 bases, the J end by 0 bases, with 2 bases between. Germline loops: CDR1 DFQATT, CDR2 SNEGSKA (reference sequence).

This chain joins TRBV7-2 and TRBJ1-2, with 7 bases that match TRBD1. The CDR3 is 14 amino acids. The germline V gene encodes CDR1 SGHTA and CDR2 FQGNSA. V lost 2 bases to trimming and J lost 5 bases; unmatched junction nucleotides: 5. CDR3 sequence (DNA): TGTGCCAGCAGCTTAACTGGGACAGTTTATGGCTACACCTTC. It yields the protein CASSLTGTVYGYTF.

The chain recombines TRBV11-2 with TRBJ2-7; 12 nucleotides line up with TRBD2. In germline, CDR1 is SGHAT, CDR2 FQNNGV. CDR3 length equals 17 residues. The junction had 10 bases not matched to a gene; V was cut back by 5 bases and J by 2 bases. CDR3 coding DNA: TGTGCCAGCAGCCTAAATCGACTAGCGGGAGCCGCCTACGAGCAGTACTTC. Its translation: CASSLNRLAGAAYEQYF.

The rearrangement uses TRBV7-8 and TRBJ1-5; no clear D. Germline CDR1 and CDR2: SGHVS and FQNEAQ. This CDR3 comprises 16 residues. Deletions cut 2 bases from V and 3 bases from J, with 14 bases between. The CDR3 DNA is TGTGCCAGCAGCTTAATGGAGGGCTTCTACAATCAGCCCCAGCATTTT. The encoded protein is CASSLMEGFYNQPQHF.

The chain recombines TRBV11-2 with TRBJ2-7; TRBD1 is a possible D gene (5 bases). Germline lookup yields CDR1 SGHAT and CDR2 FQNNGV. The V gene lost 5 bases and the J gene lost 2 bases, with 10 bases spanning the gap. The CDR3 sequence is 13 residues long. The CDR3, as DNA: TGTGCCAGCAGCGAACAGGTCGCCTACGAGCAGTACTTC. Its protein is CASSEQVAYEQYF.

The V and J genes are TRBV20-1 and TRBJ2-7; D gene unclear. The CDR3 is made up of 8 amino acids. The germline CDR1 and CDR2 sequences are DFQATT and SNEGSKA (reference sequence). Trimming removed 7 bases at V and 6 bases at J, with 4 bases between. In DNA form, the CDR3 reads TGCAGTGTCGGCGAGCAGTACTTC. Translation: CSVGEQYF.

DNA for the CDR3: TGCGCCAGCAGCCAAGAAAGCGGGTCTATTCACTACGAGCAGTACTTC. It yields the protein CASSQESGSIHYEQYF. The chain employs TRBV4-1 and TRBJ2-7; D is possibly TRBD2 (6 bases). CDR1 is MGHRA and CDR2 is YSYEKL in the germline V gene. The CDR3 extends over 16 amino acids. The V end was cut by 0 bases, the J end by 3 bases, with 15 bases between.

This CDR3 is CASSQARGGTEAFF. DNA for the CDR3: TGCGCCAGCAGCCAAGCAAGGGGGGGCACTGAAGCTTTCTTT. The chain joins TRBV4-1 to TRBJ1-1; TRBD1 is a possible D gene (6 bases). V lost 1 base and J lost 4, with 10 bases in between. The CDR3 sequence is 14 residues long. Germline V lookup: CDR1 MGHRA, CDR2 YSYEKL.

The chain joins TRBV5-1 to TRBJ2-1; 7 bases match TRBD2. Germline V gene data show CDR1 as SGHRS and CDR2 as YFSETQ. The CDR3 is 16 amino acids. The junction had 11 bases not matched to a gene; V was cut back by 0 bases and J by 8 bases. CDR3 protein: CASSLARGGRLDEQFF. The CDR3 DNA sequence: TGCGCCAGCAGCTTGGCGCGGGGAGGGAGGTTGGATGAGCAGTTCTTC.

The chain combines TRBV5-1 with TRBJ2-3; 10 positions match TRBD2. This CDR3 has 17 amino acids. J gave up 2 bases and V 3 bases, and 9 bases lay outside the gene matches. Germline CDR1 and CDR2: SGHRS and YFSETQ. CDR3 sequence (DNA): TGCGCCAGCAGCTCGCCCGGGACTAGCGAGTACACAGATACGCAGTATTTT. Translating it yields CASSSPGTSEYTDTQYF.

The chain couples TRBV29-1 to TRBJ2-7, with no clear D. Germline CDR1 is SQVTM and CDR2 is ANQGSEA. Trimming took off 6 bases at V and 0 bases at J, with 15 bases between the two ends. The CDR3 loop spans 14 amino acids. The DNA of the CDR3 is TGCAGCGTCAGGCCGAGACGGAACTCCTACGAGCAGTACTTC. It is translated as CSVRPRRNSYEQYF.

This chain connects TRBV7-6 to TRBJ2-7; 9 bases align to TRBD1. The V segment lost 5 bases and the J segment 2 bases; nucleotides outside the gene matches: 7. Looked up from germline, CDR1 is SGHVS and CDR2 is FNYEAQ. This CDR3 comprises 15 residues. The CDR3, as DNA: TGTGCCAGCAGCCCCCGGACAGGGGCCACCTACGAGCAGTACTTC. It translates to CASSPRTGATYEQYF.

The chain recombines TRBV18 with TRBJ1-1, with TRBD1 matching over 7 bases. Germline CDR1 is KGHSH and CDR2 is LQKENI. After removal of 2 bases from V and 7 bases from J, the junction contained 1 base not matched to a gene. The CDR3 runs 12 residues. In DNA form, the CDR3 reads TGTGCCAGCTCACCAAGGGACAGTGAAGCTTTCTTT. This encodes CASSPRDSEAFF.

The chain uses TRBV28 and TRBJ1-5; no definite D call. This CDR3 has 16 amino acids. V lost 7 bases and J lost 0, with 16 bases in between. In germline, CDR1 is MDHEN, CDR2 SYDVKM. DNA for the CDR3: TGTGCCAGCACCCCATCTACGGGTTATAGCAATCAGCCCCAGCATTTT. It is translated as CASTPSTGYSNQPQHF.

The chain couples TRBV18 to TRBJ1-3, with TRBD1 identical over 7 bases. The CDR3 has 16 residues. Trimming took 2 bases from V and 2 from J; bases not matched to a gene: 6. CDR1 is KGHSH, CDR2 LQKENI, per germline. CDR3 region: CASSPNRGLTGNTIYF. CDR3 in DNA: TGTGCCAGCTCACCAAACAGGGGATTAACTGGAAACACCATATATTTT.

Only one count was recorded for this clone. The V call is TRBV7-8, the J call TRBJ1-1; 9 nucleotides match TRBD1. Germline CDR1 SGHVS, CDR2 FQNEAQ. CDR3 length: 17 amino acids. Trimming at V came to 5 bases and at J to 4 bases, leaving 14 bases not matched to a gene. CDR3 region: CASSIRTGTGLLTEAFF. As DNA, the CDR3 is TGTGCCAGCAGCATAAGAACAGGGACAGGGCTTCTCACTGAAGCTTTCTTT.

The chain employs TRBV9 and TRBJ2-7, with D maybe TRBD1 (6 bases). The V gene's germline CDR1 is SGDLS and CDR2 YYNGEE. The CDR3 sequence is 15 residues long. Trimming cost V 4 bases and J 2 bases, with 16 bases left between them. CDR3 in amino acids: CASSSEWGTTYEQYF. The CDR3 coding sequence is TGTGCCAGCAGCTCAGAATGGGGGACAACCTACGAGCAGTACTTC.

The CDR3 region is CSVGGAGAKNIQYF. The CDR3 nucleotides read TGCAGCGTTGGTGGGGCAGGGGCCAAAAACATTCAGTACTTC. The J gene is TRBJ2-4, the V gene TRBV29-1; D is possibly TRBD1 (5 bases). Germline V gene sequence: CDR1 SQVTM, CDR2 ANQGSEA. CDR3 size: 14 residues. Trimming cost V 4 bases and J 1 base, with 11 bases left between them.

The rearrangement uses TRBV12-5 and TRBJ1-2, with D perhaps TRBD1 (6 bases). V was cut by 7 bases and J by 8 bases, with 20 bases left in between. The length of the CDR3 is 14 residues. The germline gives CDR1 LGHNT, CDR2 FRNRAP. CDR3 loop: CASASGGAYFGYTF. In DNA form, the CDR3 reads TGTGCTAGTGCCAGTGGGGGGGCATACTTCGGCTACACCTTC.

The V call is TRBV4-1, the J call TRBJ1-6; 10 positions match TRBD1. CDR1 and CDR2 (germline): MGHRA, YSYEKL. Losses at the gene ends were 2 bases for V and 9 bases for J; bases not matched to a gene: 7. This CDR3 has 16 residues. In nucleotides, the CDR3 is TGCGCCAGCAGCCAACCTACGACAGGGGGCGTTTCACCCCTCCACTTT. Translation: CASSQPTTGGVSPLHF.

V and J are TRBV4-1 and TRBJ1-5; 9 bases line up with TRBD1. V was pared by 1 base and J by 4 bases, with 11 bases of the junction left unmatched. This CDR3 comprises 18 residues. CDR1 and CDR2 (germline): MGHRA, YSYEKL. The CDR3 region is CASSQGPLDRGENQPQHF. CDR3 sequence (DNA): TGCGCCAGCAGCCAAGGACCTCTCGACAGGGGGGAGAATCAGCCCCAGCATTTT.

This chain joins TRBV30 and TRBJ2-1; perhaps TRBD2 as D (6 bases). V was trimmed by 4 bases and J by 3 bases, leaving 22 bases between them. The CDR3 is 17 residues long. Germline V gene lookup returns CDR1 GTSNPN and CDR2 SVGIG (reference sequence). CDR3: CAWTMGIGRGLYNEQFF. The CDR3 DNA is TGTGCCTGGACGATGGGAATTGGGCGGGGCCTCTACAATGAGCAGTTCTTC.

The rearrangement joins TRBV2 to TRBJ1-2; 7 nucleotides line up with TRBD1. J lost 3 bases, V lost 8 bases, and 9 bases had no gene match. The germline CDR1 and CDR2 sequences are SNHLY and FYNNEI. The CDR3 totals 14 residues. CDR3 nucleotide sequence: TGTGCCAGCGAAAGGACAGGCTTGGACTATGGCTACACCTTC. Its protein product is CASERTGLDYGYTF.

The V call is TRBV29-1, the J call TRBJ2-5, with TRBD2 matching 7 bases. The J call may be incorrect, as the DNA end agrees better with TRBJ2-7. This CDR3 is 15 amino acids long. Germline CDR1 SQVTM, CDR2 ANQGSEA. CDR3 protein: CSVNGPGLDLREQYF. CDR3 bases: TGCAGCGTCAATGGGCCCGGACTAGACCTTCGCGAGCAGTACTTC.